These 10 T cell receptor beta chains came from one sample sequenced in a study of molecular identifiers for immune sequencing clone quantification (dated by TCRdb to the late 2010s). The protocol used for the library was PCR. Sequenced on an Illumina HiSeq 4000. The public sequencing data were trimmed at Q25 with fastp and processed into clonotypes with MiXCR by TCRdb, which kept only in-frame beta chains. Here each entry gathers all rows of one CDR3 protein and keeps the most common genes and DNA. The sample contains a few hundred thousand distinct CDR3 sequences, roughly a fifth of them found a single time. The ten largest clones capture about 0.8% of the sample. The source material was naive CD8+ T cells from blood, with Jurkat cell RNA spiked in. This specimen's cell subset or site label, interpreted: FACS-sorted CD8+CD4-CCR7+CD45RA+ naive T cells. These receptors were collected from a human donor in good health. Some libraries in this study had Jurkat cell RNA spiked in.

A few counts support this clonotype. CDR3 DNA: TGTGCCAGCTGTTCCGAGACTAGCGGGGGCCGTTGGGGCACAGATACGCAGTATTTT. Translating gives CASCSETSGGRWGTDTQYF. The V and J genes are TRBV21-1 and TRBJ2-3; the table calls TRBD2, which could not be checked here. TRBV21-1 is noted as a pseudogene. The CDR3 contains 19 residues.

In its sample, this clonotype was seen a few times. The gene calls are TRBV30 and TRBJ2-3; D gene uncertain. V was clipped by 2 bases and J by 2 bases, with 11 bases between them. CDR3 length equals 14 residues. Germline V gives CDR1 GTSNPN, CDR2 SVGIG (reference sequence). The CDR3 region has the DNA TGTGCCTGGAGTAGTACCGCTATCACAGATACGCAGTATTTT. This encodes CAWSSTAITDTQYF.

This clonotype was seen at least ten times. This sequence joins TRBV29-1 and TRBJ2-3; D is perhaps TRBD1 (6 bases). The CDR3 runs to 12 residues. Trimming stripped 5 bases from V and 4 bases from J, with 10 bases between. In germline, CDR1 is SQVTM, CDR2 ANQGSEA. CDR3 DNA: TGCAGCGTTTTATGGACAGCAGATACGCAGTATTTT. The encoded protein is CSVLWTADTQYF.

The chain links TRBV7-2 to TRBJ2-3, with D hard to call. The ends were cut back, 3 bases at V and 3 bases at J, with 7 bases in the middle. From germline, CDR1 is SGHTA and CDR2 FQGNSA. The CDR3 is 13 amino acids. As DNA, the CDR3 is TGTGCCAGCAGCTTTTATATTACAGATACGCAGTATTTT. The encoded protein is CASSFYITDTQYF.

This clonotype was recorded many times. The rearrangement links TRBV25-1 to TRBJ2-5, with D unresolved. Germline V lookup: CDR1 MGHDK, CDR2 SYGVNS. This CDR3 is built from 13 residues. The germline V and J ends were trimmed by 1 base and 1 base, with 4 bases remaining between them. The CDR3 is CASSEFSQETQYF. Here the CDR3 DNA reads TGTGCCAGCAGTGAATTTAGCCAAGAGACCCAGTACTTC.

This clonotype was counted many times. This CDR3 is CASSTSGGGTDTQYF. CDR3 DNA sequence: TGTGCCAGTAGCACTAGCGGGGGGGGCACAGATACGCAGTATTTT. The chain has TRBV19 and TRBJ2-3, with 13 bases matching TRBD2. This CDR3 contains 15 residues. CDR1 LNHDA and CDR2 SQIVND come from the germline V gene (reference sequence). The ends lost 6 bases at V and 1 base at J; junction bases unmatched: 1.

The genes are TRBV20-1 and TRBJ2-5; TRBD2 aligns across 14 bases. Unmatched junction bases numbered 8, after V lost 4 bases and J lost 1 base. The germline V gene encodes CDR1 DFQATT and CDR2 SNEGSKA (reference sequence). This CDR3 is 17 amino acids long. CDR3 in DNA: TGCAGTGCTAAGAGGTCCGGACTAGCGGGGGGCCAAGAGACCCAGTACTTC. This sequence encodes CSAKRSGLAGGQETQYF.

The table lists this clonotype with a few counts. The chain carries TRBV27 and TRBJ1-2, with 12 bases fitting TRBD1. The trim removed 8 bases at V and 3 bases at J, leaving 4 bases unmatched. Germline V gene sequence: CDR1 MNHEY, CDR2 SMNVEV (reference sequence). The CDR3 contains 14 residues. DNA of the CDR3: TGTGCCAGCTCCGGGACAGGGGGCGACTATGGCTACACCTTC. It codes for CASSGTGGDYGYTF.

This clonotype showed up many times. The chain recombines TRBV29-1 with TRBJ2-3, with a possible D match to TRBD2 (5 bases). Germline V lookup: CDR1 SQVTM, CDR2 ANQGSEA. V was clipped by 7 bases and J by 0 bases, with 17 bases between them. The CDR3 contains 15 residues. This CDR3 is CSALNRGRSTDTQYF. The CDR3 DNA sequence: TGCAGCGCTTTAAACAGAGGGAGAAGCACAGATACGCAGTATTTT.

This clonotype occurred many times. The chain recombines TRBV4-1 with TRBJ1-5; D unclear. The CDR3 extends over 13 amino acids. Deletions cut 0 bases from V and 2 bases from J, with 2 bases between. Germline V gives CDR1 MGHRA, CDR2 YSYEKL. In DNA form, the CDR3 reads TGCGCCAGCAGCCAAGATCGCAATCAGCCCCAGCATTTT. As protein: CASSQDRNQPQHF.